The T cell receptor beta chain under discussion was sequenced for a study of CD8 T cells in ankylosing spondylitis. Study-level points and caveats: Significantly higher representation of disease-linked clones was reported for matched ankylosing spondylitis synovial fluid. Peripheral blood samples showed relatively rare disease-linked clones, and these clones were CD8+.

The CDR3 covers 20 residues. Trimming cost V 0 bases and J 1 base; bases outside gene matches: 11. Germline CDR1 is SGHRS and CDR2 is YFSETQ. Details on this clonotype: Its antigen is unknown.

In TCRdb, the 5' RACE reads were re-called with MiXCR into one record per CDR3 protein. Found here are 200,000 to 250,000 distinct CDR3 sequences, 20% to 30% of them singletons; the top ten hold 6.6%. Sequencing was carried out using blood, either unsorted or a sorted T cell fraction (not recorded which). This clonotype originated in a male donor with ankylosing spondylitis or in good health (not recorded which). This chain uses TRBV5-1 with TRBJ2-2, with 11 positions matching TRBD2. For the CDR3, the DNA is TGCGCCAGCAGCTTGGAAGTAGCGGGAGGGCGAGCTCAGAACACCGGGGAGCTGTTTTTT. Encoded protein: CASSLEVAGGRAQNTGELFF. Full variable domain (rest looked up from reference TRBV5-1 and TRBJ2-2): KAGVTQTPRYLIKTRGQQVTLSCSPISGHRSVSWYQQTPGQGLQFLFEYFSETQRNKGNFPGRFSGRQFSNSRSEMNVSTLELGDSALYLCASSLEVAGGRAQNTGELFFGEGSRLTVL.